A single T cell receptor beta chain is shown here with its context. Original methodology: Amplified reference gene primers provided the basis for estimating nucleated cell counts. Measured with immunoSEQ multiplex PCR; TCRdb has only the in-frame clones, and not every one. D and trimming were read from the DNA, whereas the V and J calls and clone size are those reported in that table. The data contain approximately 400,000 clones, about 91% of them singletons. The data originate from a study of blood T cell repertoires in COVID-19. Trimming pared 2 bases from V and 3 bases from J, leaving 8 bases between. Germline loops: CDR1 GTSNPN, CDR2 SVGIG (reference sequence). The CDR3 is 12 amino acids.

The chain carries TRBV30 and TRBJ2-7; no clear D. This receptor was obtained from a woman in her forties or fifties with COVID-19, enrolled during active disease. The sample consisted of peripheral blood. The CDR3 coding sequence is TGTGCCTGGAGTCCTAGTATCTACGAGCAGTACTTC. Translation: CAWSPSIYEQYF.